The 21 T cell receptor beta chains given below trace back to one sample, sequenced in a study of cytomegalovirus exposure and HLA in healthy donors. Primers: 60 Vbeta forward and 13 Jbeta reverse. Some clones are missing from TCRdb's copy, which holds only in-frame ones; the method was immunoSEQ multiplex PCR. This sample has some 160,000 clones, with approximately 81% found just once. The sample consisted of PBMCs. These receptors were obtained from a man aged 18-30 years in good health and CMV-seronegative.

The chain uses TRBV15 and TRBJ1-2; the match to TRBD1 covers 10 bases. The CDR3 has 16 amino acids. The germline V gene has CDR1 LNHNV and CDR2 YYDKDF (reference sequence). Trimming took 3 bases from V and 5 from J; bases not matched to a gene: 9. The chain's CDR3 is CATSRGGDRGRYGYTF. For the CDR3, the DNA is TGTGCCACCAGCAGGGGGGGGGACAGGGGAAGGTATGGCTACACCTTC.

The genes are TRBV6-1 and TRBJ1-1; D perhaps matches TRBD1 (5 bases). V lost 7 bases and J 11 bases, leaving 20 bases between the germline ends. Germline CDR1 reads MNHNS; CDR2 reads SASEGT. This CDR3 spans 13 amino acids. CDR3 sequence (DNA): TGTGCCAGCACGACAGAACTTCTCCTAAGGGCTTTCTTT. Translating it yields CASTTELLLRAFF.

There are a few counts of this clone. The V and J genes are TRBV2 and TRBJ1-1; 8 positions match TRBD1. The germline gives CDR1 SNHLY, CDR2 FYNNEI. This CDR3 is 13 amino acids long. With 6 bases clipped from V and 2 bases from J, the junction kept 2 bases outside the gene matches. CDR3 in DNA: TGTGCCAGCAGCGGACAGGGAAACACTGAAGCTTTCTTT. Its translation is CASSGQGNTEAFF.

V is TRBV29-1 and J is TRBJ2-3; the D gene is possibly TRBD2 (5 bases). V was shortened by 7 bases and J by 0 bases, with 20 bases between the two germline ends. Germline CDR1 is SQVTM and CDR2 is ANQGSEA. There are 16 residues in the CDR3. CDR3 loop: CSAHLGVGGSTDTQYF. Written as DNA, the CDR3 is TGCAGCGCACACCTCGGCGTCGGCGGGAGCACAGATACGCAGTATTTT.

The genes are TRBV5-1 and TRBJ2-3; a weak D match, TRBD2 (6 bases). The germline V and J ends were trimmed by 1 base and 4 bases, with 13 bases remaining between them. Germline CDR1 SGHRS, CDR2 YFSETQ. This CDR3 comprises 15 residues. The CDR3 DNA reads TGCGCCAGCAGCTTGTCGGATCCGGGGGCAGATACGCAGTATTTT. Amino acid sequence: CASSLSDPGADTQYF.

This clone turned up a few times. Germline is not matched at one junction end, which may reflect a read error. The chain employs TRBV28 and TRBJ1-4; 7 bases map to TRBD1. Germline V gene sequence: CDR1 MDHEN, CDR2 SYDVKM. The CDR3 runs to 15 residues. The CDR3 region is CATSLLRQGGEKLFF. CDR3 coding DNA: TGTGCCACCAGTTTATTGCGACAGGGTGGTGAAAAACTGTTTTTT.

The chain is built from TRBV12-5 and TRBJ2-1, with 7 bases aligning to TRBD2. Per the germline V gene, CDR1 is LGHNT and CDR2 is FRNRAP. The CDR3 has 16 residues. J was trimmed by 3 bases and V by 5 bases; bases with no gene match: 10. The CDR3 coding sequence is TGTGCTAGTGGTCCCCCAAGCGGGGCAGACTACAATGAGCAGTTCTTC. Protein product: CASGPPSGADYNEQFF.

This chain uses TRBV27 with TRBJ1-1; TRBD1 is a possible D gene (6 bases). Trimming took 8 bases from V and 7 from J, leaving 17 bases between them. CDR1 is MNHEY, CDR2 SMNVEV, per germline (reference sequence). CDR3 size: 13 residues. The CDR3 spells CASSLGGASEAFF. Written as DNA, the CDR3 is TGTGCCAGCTCCCTGGGGGGGGCAAGTGAAGCTTTCTTT.

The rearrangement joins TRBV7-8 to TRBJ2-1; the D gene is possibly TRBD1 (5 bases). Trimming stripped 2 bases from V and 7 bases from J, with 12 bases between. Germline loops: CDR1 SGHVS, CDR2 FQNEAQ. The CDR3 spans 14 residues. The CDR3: CASSLQAGLNEQFF. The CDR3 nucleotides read TGTGCCAGCAGCTTACAGGCAGGGTTGAATGAGCAGTTCTTC.

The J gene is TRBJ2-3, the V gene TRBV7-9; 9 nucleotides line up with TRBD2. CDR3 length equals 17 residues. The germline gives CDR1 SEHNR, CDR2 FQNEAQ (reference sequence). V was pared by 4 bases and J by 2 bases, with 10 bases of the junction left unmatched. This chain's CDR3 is CASSSPRGGLDTDTQYF. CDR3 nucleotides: TGTGCCAGCAGCTCCCCGCGGGGGGGCTTAGACACAGATACGCAGTATTTT.

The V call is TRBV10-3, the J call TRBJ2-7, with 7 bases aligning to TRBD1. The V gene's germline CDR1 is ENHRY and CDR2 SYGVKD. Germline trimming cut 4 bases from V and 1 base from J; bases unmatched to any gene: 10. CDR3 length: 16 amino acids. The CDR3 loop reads CAISVERGQVSYEQYF. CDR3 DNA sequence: TGTGCCATCAGTGTGGAAAGAGGACAGGTATCCTACGAGCAGTACTTC.

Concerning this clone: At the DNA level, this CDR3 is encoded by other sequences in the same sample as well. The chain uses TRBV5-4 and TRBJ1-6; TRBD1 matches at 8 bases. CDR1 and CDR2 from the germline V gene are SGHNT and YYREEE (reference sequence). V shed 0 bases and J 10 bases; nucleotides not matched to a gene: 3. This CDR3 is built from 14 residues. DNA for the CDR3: TGTGCCAGCAGCTTGGGCAGGGGGCCCTCACCCCTCCACTTT. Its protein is CASSLGRGPSPLHF.

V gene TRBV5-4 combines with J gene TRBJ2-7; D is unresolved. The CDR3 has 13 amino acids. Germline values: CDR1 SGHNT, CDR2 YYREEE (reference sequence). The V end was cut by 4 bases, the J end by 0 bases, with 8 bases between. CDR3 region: CASSNRVSYEQYF. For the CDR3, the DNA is TGTGCCAGCAGCAACAGAGTCTCCTACGAGCAGTACTTC.

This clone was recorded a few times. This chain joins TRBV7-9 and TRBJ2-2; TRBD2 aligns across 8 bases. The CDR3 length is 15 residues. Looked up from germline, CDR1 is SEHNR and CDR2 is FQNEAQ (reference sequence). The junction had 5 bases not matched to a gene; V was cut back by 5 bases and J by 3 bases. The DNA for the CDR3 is TGTGCCAGCAGCCGAGGACTAGCTGACACCGGGGAGCTGTTTTTT. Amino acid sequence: CASSRGLADTGELFF.

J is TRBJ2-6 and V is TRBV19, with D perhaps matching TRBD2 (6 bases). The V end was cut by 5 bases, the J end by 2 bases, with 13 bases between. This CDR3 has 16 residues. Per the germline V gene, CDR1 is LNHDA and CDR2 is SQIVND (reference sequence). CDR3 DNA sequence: TGTGCCAGTAGTCCCTCGGGAGCGGCTGGGGCCAACGTCCTGACTTTC. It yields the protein CASSPSGAAGANVLTF. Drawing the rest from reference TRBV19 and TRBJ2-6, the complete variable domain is DGGITQSPKYLFRKEGQNVTLSCEQNLNHDAMYWYRQDPGQGLRLIYYSQIVNDFQKGDIAEGYSVSREKKESFPLTVTSAQKNPTAFYLCASSPSGAAGANVLTFGAGSRLTVL.

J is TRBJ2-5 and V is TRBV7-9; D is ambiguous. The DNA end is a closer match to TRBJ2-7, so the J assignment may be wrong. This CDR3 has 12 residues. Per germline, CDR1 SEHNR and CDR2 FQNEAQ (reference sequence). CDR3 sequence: CASSLVESEQYF. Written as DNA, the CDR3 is TGTGCCAGCAGCTTAGTAGAGTCCGAGCAGTACTTC.

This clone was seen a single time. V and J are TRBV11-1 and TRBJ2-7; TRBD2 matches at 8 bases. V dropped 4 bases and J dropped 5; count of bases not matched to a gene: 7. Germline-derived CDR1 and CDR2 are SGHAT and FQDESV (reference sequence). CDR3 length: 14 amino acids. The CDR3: CASSSPGGSDEQYF. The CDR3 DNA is TGTGCCAGCAGCTCCCCGGGGGGGAGCGACGAGCAGTACTTC.

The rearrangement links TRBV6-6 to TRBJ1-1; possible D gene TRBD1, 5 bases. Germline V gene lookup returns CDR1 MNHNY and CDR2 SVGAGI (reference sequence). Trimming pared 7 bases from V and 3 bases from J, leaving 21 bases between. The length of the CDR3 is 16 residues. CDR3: CASTPWQGGRDTEAFF. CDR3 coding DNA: TGTGCCAGCACCCCCTGGCAGGGAGGACGCGACACTGAAGCTTTCTTT.

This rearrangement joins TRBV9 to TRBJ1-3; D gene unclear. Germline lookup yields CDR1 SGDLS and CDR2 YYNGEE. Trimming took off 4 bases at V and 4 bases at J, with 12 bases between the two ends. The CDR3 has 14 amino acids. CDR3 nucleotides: TGTGCCAGCAGCTTAATGGGCGGGGGAAACACCATATATTTT. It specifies CASSLMGGGNTIYF.

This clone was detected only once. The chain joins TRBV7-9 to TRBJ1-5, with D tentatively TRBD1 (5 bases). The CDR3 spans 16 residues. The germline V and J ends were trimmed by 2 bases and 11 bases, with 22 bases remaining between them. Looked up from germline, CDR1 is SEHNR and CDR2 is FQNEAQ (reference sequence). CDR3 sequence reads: CASSLYMQGGPVAQHF. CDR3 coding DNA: TGTGCCAGCAGCTTATACATGCAGGGCGGTCCGGTGGCCCAGCATTTT.

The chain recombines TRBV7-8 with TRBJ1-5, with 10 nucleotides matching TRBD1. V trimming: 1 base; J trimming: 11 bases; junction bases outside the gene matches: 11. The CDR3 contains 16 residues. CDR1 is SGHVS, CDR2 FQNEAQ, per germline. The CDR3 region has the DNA TGTGCCAGCAGCTTAGAACCGGGACAGGGGACTCGGTCCCAGCATTTT. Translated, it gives CASSLEPGQGTRSQHF. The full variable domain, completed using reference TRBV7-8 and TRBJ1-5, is GAGVSQSPRYKVAKRGQDVALRCDPISGHVSLFWYQQALGQGPEFLTYFQNEAQLDKSGLPSDRFFAERPEGSVSTLKIQRTQQEDSAVYLCASSLEPGQGTRSQHFGDGTRLSIL.